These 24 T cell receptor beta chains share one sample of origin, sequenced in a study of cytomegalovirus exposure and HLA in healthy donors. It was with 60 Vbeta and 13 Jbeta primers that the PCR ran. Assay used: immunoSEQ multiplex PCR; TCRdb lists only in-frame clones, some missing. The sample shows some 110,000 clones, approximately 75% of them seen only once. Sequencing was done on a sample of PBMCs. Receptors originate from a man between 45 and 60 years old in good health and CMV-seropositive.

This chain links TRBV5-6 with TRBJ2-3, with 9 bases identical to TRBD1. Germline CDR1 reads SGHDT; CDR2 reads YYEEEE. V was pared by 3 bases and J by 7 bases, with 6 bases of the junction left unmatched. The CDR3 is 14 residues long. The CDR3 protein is CASSWDRDPNTQYF. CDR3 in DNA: TGTGCCAGCAGCTGGGACAGGGACCCTAATACGCAGTATTTT. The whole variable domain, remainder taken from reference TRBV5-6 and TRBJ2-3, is DAGVTQSPTHLIKTRGQQVTLRCSPKSGHDTVSWYQQALGQGPQFIFQYYEEEERQRGNFPDRFSGHQFPNYSSELNVNALLLGDSALYLCASSWDRDPNTQYFGPGTRLTVL.

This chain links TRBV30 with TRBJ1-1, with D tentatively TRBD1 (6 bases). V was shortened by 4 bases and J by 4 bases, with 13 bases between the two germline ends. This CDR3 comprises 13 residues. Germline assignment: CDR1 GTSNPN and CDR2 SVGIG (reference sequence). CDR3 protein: CAWNGQRGTEAFF. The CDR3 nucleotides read TGTGCCTGGAACGGACAGCGAGGCACTGAAGCTTTCTTT.

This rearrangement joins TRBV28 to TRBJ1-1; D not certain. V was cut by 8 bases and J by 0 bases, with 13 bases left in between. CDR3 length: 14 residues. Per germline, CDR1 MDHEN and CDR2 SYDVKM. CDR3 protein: CASLPPIMNTEAFF. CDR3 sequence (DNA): TGTGCCAGCCTACCTCCTATTATGAACACTGAAGCTTTCTTT. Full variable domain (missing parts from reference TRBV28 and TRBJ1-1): DVKVTQSSRYLVKRTGEKVFLECVQDMDHENMFWYRQDPGLGLRLIYFSYDVKMKEKGDIPEGYSVSREKKERFSLILESASTNQTSMYLCASLPPIMNTEAFFGQGTRLTVV.

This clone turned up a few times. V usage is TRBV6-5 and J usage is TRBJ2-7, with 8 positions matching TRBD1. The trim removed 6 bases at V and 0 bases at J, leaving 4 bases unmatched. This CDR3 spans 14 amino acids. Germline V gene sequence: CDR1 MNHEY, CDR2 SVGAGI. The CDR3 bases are TGTGCCAGCAGGGCGGACAGGGTCTCCTACGAGCAGTACTTC. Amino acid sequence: CASRADRVSYEQYF.

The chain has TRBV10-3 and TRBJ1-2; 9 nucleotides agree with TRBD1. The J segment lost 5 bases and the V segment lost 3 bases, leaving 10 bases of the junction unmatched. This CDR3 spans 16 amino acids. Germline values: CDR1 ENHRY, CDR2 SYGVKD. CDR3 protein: CAISEGDRAGKYGYTF. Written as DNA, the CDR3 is TGTGCCATCAGTGAAGGGGACAGGGCAGGGAAGTATGGCTACACCTTC.

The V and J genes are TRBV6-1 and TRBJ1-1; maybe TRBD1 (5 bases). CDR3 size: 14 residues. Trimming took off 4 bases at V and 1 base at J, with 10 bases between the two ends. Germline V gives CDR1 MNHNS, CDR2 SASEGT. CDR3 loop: CASSVVGGNTEAFF. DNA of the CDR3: TGTGCCAGCAGTGTTGTCGGGGGGAACACTGAAGCTTTCTTT.

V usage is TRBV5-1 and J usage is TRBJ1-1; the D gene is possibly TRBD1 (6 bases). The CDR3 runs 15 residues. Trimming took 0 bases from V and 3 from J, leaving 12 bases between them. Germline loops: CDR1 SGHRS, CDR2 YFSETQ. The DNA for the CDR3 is TGCGCCAGCAGCTTGGTGGGGGGGCCCTACACTGAAGCTTTCTTT. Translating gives CASSLVGGPYTEAFF.

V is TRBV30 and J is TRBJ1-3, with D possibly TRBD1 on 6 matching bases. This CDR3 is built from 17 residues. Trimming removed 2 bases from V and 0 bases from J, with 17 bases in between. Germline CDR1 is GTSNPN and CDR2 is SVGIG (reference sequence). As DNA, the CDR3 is TGTGCCTGGAGTCCCTTCCGGACAGAAAGCTCTGGAAACACCATATATTTT. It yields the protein CAWSPFRTESSGNTIYF.

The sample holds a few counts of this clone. CDR3 sequence: CASSYAQGPFYEQYF. CDR3 DNA: TGTGCCAGCAGTTACGCACAGGGACCATTCTACGAGCAGTACTTC. This chain uses TRBV6-5 with TRBJ2-7; TRBD1 might be the D (6 bases). CDR1 is MNHEY and CDR2 is SVGAGI in the germline V gene. V was pared by 2 bases and J by 3 bases, with 14 bases between. There are 15 residues in the CDR3.

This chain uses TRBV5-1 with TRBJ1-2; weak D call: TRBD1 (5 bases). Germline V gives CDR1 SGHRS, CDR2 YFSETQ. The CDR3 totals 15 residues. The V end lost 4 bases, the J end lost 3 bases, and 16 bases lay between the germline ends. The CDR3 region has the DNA TGCGCCAGCAGCGCTTCAGGGTTACAGCACTATGGCTACACCTTC. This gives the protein CASSASGLQHYGYTF. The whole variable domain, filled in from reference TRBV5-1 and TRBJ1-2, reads KAGVTQTPRYLIKTRGQQVTLSCSPISGHRSVSWYQQTPGQGLQFLFEYFSETQRNKGNFPGRFSGRQFSNSRSEMNVSTLELGDSALYLCASSASGLQHYGYTFGSGTRLTVV.

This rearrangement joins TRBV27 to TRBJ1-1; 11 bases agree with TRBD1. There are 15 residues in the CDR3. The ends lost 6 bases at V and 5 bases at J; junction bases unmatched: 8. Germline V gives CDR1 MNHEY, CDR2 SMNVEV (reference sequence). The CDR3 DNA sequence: TGTGCCAGCAGCGGACAGGGGGCCTCGAGGACTGAAGCTTTCTTT. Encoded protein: CASSGQGASRTEAFF.

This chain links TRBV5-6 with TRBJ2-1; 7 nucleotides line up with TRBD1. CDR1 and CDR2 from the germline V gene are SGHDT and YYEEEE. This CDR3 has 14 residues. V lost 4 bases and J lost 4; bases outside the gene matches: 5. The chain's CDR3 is CASSRRTGYNEQFF. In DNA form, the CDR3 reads TGTGCCAGCAGCAGACGGACAGGATACAATGAGCAGTTCTTC.

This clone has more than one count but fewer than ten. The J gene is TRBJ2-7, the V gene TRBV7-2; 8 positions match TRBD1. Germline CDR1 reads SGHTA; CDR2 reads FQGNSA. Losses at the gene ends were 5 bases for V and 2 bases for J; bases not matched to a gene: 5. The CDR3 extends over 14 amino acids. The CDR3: CASSGRQGPYEQYF. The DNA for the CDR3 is TGTGCCAGCAGCGGTCGACAGGGGCCCTACGAGCAGTACTTC. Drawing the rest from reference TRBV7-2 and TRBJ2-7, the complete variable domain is GAGVSQSPSNKVTEKGKDVELRCDPISGHTALYWYRQSLGQGLEFLIYFQGNSAPDKSGLPSDRFSAERTGGSVSTLTIQRTQQEDSAVYLCASSGRQGPYEQYFGPGTRLTVT.

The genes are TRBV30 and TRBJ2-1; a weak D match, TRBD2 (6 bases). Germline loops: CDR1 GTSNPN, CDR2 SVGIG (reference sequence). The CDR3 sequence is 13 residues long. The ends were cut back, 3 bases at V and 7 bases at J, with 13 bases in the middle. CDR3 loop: CAWSGRGKNEQFF. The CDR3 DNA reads TGTGCCTGGAGCGGGAGAGGGAAAAATGAGCAGTTCTTC.

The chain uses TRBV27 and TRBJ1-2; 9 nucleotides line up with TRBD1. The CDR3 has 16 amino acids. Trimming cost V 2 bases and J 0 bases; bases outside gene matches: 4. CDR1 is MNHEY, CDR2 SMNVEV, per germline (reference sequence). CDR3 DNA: TGTGCCAGCAGTTTAAGGGGGACAGGGTCTAACTATGGCTACACCTTC. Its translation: CASSLRGTGSNYGYTF.

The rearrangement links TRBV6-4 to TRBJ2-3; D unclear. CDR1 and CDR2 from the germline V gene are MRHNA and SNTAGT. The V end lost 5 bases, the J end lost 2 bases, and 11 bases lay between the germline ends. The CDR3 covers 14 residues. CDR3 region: CASSMSPLTDTQYF. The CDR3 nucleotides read TGTGCCAGCAGTATGAGTCCACTCACAGATACGCAGTATTTT.

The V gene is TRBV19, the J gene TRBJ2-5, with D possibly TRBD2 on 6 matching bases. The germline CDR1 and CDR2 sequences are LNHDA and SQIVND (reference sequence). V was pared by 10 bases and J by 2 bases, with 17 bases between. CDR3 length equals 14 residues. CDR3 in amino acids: CATGGHGGQETQYF. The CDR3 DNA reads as TGTGCCACCGGTGGGCACGGAGGGCAAGAGACCCAGTACTTC.

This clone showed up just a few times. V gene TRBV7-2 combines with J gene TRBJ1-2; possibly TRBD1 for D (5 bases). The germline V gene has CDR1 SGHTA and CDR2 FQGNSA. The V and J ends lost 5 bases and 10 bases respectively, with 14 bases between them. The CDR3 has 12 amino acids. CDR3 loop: CASSVYGGVYTF. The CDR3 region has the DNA TGTGCCAGCAGCGTATATGGAGGGGTCTACACCTTC.

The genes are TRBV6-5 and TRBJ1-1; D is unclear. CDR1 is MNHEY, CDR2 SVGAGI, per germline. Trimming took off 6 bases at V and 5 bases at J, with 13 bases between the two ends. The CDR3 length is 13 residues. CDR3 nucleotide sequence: TGTGCCAGCAGCCCCCAGAGGAGAACTGAAGCTTTCTTT. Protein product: CASSPQRRTEAFF.

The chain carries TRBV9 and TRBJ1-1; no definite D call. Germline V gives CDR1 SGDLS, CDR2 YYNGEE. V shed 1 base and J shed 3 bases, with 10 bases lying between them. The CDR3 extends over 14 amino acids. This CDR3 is CASSVRPRDTEAFF. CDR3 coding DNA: TGTGCCAGCAGCGTAAGACCACGGGACACTGAAGCTTTCTTT.

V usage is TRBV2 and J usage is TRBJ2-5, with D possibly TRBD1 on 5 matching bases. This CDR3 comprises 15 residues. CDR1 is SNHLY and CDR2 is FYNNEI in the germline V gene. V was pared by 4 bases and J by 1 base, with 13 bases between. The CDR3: CASSVFGTGQETQYF. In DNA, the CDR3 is TGTGCCAGCAGTGTTTTCGGAACAGGCCAAGAGACCCAGTACTTC.

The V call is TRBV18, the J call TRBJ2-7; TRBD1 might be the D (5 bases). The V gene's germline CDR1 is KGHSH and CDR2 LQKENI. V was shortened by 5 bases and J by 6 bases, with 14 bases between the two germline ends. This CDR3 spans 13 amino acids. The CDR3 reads CASSDRQRGEQYF. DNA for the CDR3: TGTGCCAGCTCAGACAGACAGCGTGGCGAGCAGTACTTC.

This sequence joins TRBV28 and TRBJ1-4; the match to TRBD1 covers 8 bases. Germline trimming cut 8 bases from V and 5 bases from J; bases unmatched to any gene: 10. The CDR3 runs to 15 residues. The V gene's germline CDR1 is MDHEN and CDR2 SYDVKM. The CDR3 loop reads CASLQSTGVNEKLFF. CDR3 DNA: TGTGCCAGCCTCCAATCGACAGGGGTGAATGAAAAACTGTTTTTT.

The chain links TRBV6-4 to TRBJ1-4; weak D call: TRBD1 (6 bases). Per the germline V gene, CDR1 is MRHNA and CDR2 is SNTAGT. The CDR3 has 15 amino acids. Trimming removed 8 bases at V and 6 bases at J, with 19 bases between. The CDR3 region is CASQITRDKDEKLFF. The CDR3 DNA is TGTGCCAGCCAAATAACCCGGGACAAAGATGAAAAACTGTTTTTT.